This TCR beta chain was obtained from a study of shared clonotypes between healthy human individuals. There were no recent acute infections or vaccinations among the donors, who were healthy HIV-negative adults. The assay ran at deep level. Libraries were prepared by immunoSEQ multiplex PCR; TCRdb keeps only in-frame clonotypes and omits some of them. The sample holds approximately 1,000,000 clones, 75% to 85% seen once. Note on this clone: The sample holds other DNA sequences that translate to the same CDR3.

Per germline, CDR1 MGHRA and CDR2 YSYEKL. There are 14 residues in the CDR3. V was pared by 1 base and J by 0 bases, with 7 bases between. The source of this sequence is a man between 18 and 29 years old in good health. Some clones in this sample may be carry-over from other donors' samples. The rearrangement links TRBV4-1 to TRBJ2-7; possibly TRBD1 for D (6 bases). The sequenced material came from memory CD4+ T cells from PBMCs. As to subset: CD45RA-negative fraction. CDR3 sequence: CASSQVQGSYEQYF. CDR3 sequence (DNA): TGCGCCAGCAGCCAAGTACAGGGCTCCTACGAGCAGTACTTC.